These 11 T cell receptor beta chains were sequenced from one sample in a study of T cell repertoires in cytomegalovirus infection. MiXCR, run by TCRdb on the reads, gives a single entry per CDR3 protein. This table holds 350,000 to 500,000 distinct CDR3 sequences, 30% to 40% found once. Input material: PBMCs. The receptors were gathered from a human donor in good health (CMV status not recorded). Some clones in this sample may be carry-over from other donors' samples.

This chain joins TRBV11-2 and TRBJ2-7; 8 nucleotides align to TRBD1. The CDR3 extends over 14 amino acids. The germline V gene has CDR1 SGHAT and CDR2 FQNNGV. V gave up 5 bases and J gave up 4 bases; unmatched junction bases: 7. The CDR3, as DNA: TGTGCCAGCAGCCAGACAGGGGTCAAGTACGAGCAGTACTTC. This encodes CASSQTGVKYEQYF.

This clonotype came up many times. The gene calls are TRBV7-2 and TRBJ1-3, with D possibly TRBD1 on 5 matching bases. Trimming took off 3 bases at V and 4 bases at J, with 13 bases between the two ends. Germline V CDR1 and CDR2: SGHTA, FQGNSA. This CDR3 region has 15 residues. The CDR3 protein is CASSFSLTAGNTIYF. CDR3 in DNA: TGTGCCAGCAGCTTCTCGTTGACAGCCGGAAACACCATATATTTT. The complete variable domain, with remaining parts taken from reference TRBV7-2 and TRBJ1-3, reads GAGVSQSPSNKVTEKGKDVELRCDPISGHTALYWYRQSLGQGLEFLIYFQGNSAPDKSGLPSDRFSAERTGGSVSTLTIQRTQQEDSAVYLCASSFSLTAGNTIYFGEGSWLTVV.

This clonotype was seen a handful of times. The chain employs TRBV6-2 or TRBV6-3 and TRBJ1-1; D is unresolved. CDR1 is MNHEY and CDR2 is SVGEGT in the germline V gene. The CDR3 extends over 17 amino acids. The V and J ends lost 3 bases and 5 bases respectively, with 22 bases between them. In DNA, the CDR3 is TGTGCCAGCAGTTATTCCGACATCTTTCTGTCCTGGACTGAAGCTTTCTTT. This translates into CASSYSDIFLSWTEAFF.

V is TRBV10-2 and J is TRBJ2-1; unclear D gene. Trimming shortened V by 2 bases and J by 0 bases, and 8 bases separated the two germline ends. Germline CDR1 is WSHSY and CDR2 is SAAADI. This CDR3 comprises 15 residues. The CDR3 region has the DNA TGCGCCAGCAGTGAGCCGGTTAGCTCCTACAATGAGCAGTTCTTC. This encodes CASSEPVSSYNEQFF.

This clonotype was recorded at least ten times. The genes are TRBV7-8 and TRBJ2-7; D is ambiguous. Germline loops: CDR1 SGHVS, CDR2 FQNEAQ. CDR3 length: 15 amino acids. Deletions cut 1 base from V and 4 bases from J, with 14 bases between. The CDR3 DNA reads as TGTGCCAGCAGCTTAGGAGGTGATTATTTTTACGAGCAGTACTTC. This encodes CASSLGGDYFYEQYF.

Ten or more counts support this clonotype. The rearrangement joins TRBV7-2 to TRBJ1-2; a possible D gene is TRBD1 (6 bases). Germline V gives CDR1 SGHTA, CDR2 FQGNSA. The CDR3 extends over 13 amino acids. Between the trimmed V and J ends, which lost 3 bases and 7 bases, there was a span of 12 bases. CDR3 residues: CASSFIWGAGYTF. Here the CDR3 DNA reads TGTGCCAGCAGCTTTATTTGGGGGGCTGGCTACACCTTC.

To note about this clonotype: A read error may produce the germline difference seen at one junction end. The CDR3 spells CASSVDHRLRVQNEAFF. DNA of the CDR3: TGTGCCAGCAGCGTAGATCATAGGTTAAGGGTACAGAATGAAGCTTTCTTT. The V gene is TRBV11-2, the J gene TRBJ1-1; D is unclear. The V gene's germline CDR1 is SGHAT and CDR2 FQNNGV. This CDR3 is 17 amino acids long.

The chain is built from TRBV6-6 and TRBJ1-4; 7 nucleotides align to TRBD1. The CDR3 runs 16 residues. Looked up from germline, CDR1 is MNHNY and CDR2 is SVGAGI (reference sequence). Losses at the gene ends were 5 bases for V and 0 bases for J; bases not matched to a gene: 6. The CDR3: CASSGRQGATNEKLFF. The DNA for the CDR3 is TGTGCCAGCAGTGGCCGACAGGGAGCAACTAATGAAAAACTGTTTTTT.

This clonotype was counted between two and nine times. CDR3 bases: TGTGCCAGCACCCTGACGGCGAACACTGAAGCTTTCTTT. Translated, it gives CASTLTANTEAFF. The genes are TRBV6-1 and TRBJ1-1; D is uncertain. Between the trimmed V and J ends, which lost 7 bases and 1 base, there was a span of 10 bases. The length of the CDR3 is 13 residues. Germline loops: CDR1 MNHNS, CDR2 SASEGT.

Of note for this clonotype: A read error may be the cause here, since a much bigger clone is one base away. V usage is TRBV7-4 and J usage is TRBJ1-2; no clear D. V lost 2 bases to trimming and J lost 1 base, with 11 bases between them. The CDR3 has 15 amino acids. Germline CDR1 and CDR2: SGHVT and SQSDAQ. Here the CDR3 DNA reads TGTGCCAGCAGCTTACAGTGGGCAAATAACTATGGCTACACCTTC. Protein sequence: CASSLQWANNYGYTF.

This clonotype was detected a few times. The CDR3 loop reads CASSETRNQPQHF. The CDR3 DNA reads as TGTGCCAGCAGTGAGACACGTAATCAGCCCCAGCATTTT. J is TRBJ1-5 and V is TRBV6-1; D is unresolved. Germline lookup yields CDR1 MNHNS and CDR2 SASEGT. Trimming removed 3 bases at V and 4 bases at J, with 7 bases between. This CDR3 region has 13 residues.